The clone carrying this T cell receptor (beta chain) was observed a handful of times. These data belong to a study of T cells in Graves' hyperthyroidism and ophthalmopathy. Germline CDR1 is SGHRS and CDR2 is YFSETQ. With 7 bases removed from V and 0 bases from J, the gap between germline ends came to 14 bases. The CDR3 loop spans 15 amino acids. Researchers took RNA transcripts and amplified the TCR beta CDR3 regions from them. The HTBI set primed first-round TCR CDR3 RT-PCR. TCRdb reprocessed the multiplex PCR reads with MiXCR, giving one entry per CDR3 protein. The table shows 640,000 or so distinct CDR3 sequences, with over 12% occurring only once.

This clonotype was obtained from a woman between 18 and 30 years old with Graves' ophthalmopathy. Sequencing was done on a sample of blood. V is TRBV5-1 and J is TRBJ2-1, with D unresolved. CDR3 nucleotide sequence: TGCGCCAGCCATGAAAGCTATAGCTCCTACAATGAGCAGTTCTTC. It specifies CASHESYSSYNEQFF.